This T cell receptor (beta chain) was recorded in a study of cytotoxic CD8 clonotypes in ibrutinib-treated CLL. Whole-study context: Patients gave response samples after a median around twelve months of treatment, range 6 to 36.

Study conclusions and caveats: At ibrutinib response, clonality increased, and at progression it declined back toward baseline.

This clone was seen a handful of times. The antigen is unknown. Targeted sequencing depth ranged from 1 in 200,000 to 1 in 1 million T cells. TCRdb's table, derived via immunoSEQ multiplex PCR, lists solely in-frame clones and lacks some. The sample lists roughly 250,000 clones; 60% to 75% were seen once. The J segment lost 3 bases and the V segment lost 8 bases, leaving 7 bases of the junction unmatched. There are 14 residues in the CDR3. Germline V gene data show CDR1 as MNHNS and CDR2 as SASEGT. The V gene is TRBV6-1, the J gene TRBJ2-3, with TRBD1 matching 8 bases. This receptor was obtained from a human donor with chronic lymphocytic leukemia. The specimen comprised PBMCs, sampled after 24 months of ibrutinib treatment. The CDR3 region is CASRPDRETDTQYF. CDR3 coding DNA: TGTGCCAGCCGACCGGACAGGGAAACAGATACGCAGTATTTT.